Below are 8 T cell receptor beta chains sequenced from a single sample in a study of cytomegalovirus exposure and HLA in healthy donors. Use of 60 Vbeta and 13 Jbeta primers characterized the PCR. Clones were sequenced by immunoSEQ multiplex PCR, and TCRdb holds only the in-frame ones, with some missing. In total, the table holds tens of thousands of clones. The sequenced sample was PBMCs. These receptors were obtained from a man in his forties or fifties in good health and CMV-seronegative.

J is TRBJ2-7 and V is TRBV7-9, with 10 bases fitting TRBD1. This CDR3 has 14 amino acids. The ends lost 3 bases at V and 3 bases at J; junction bases unmatched: 2. The germline V gene encodes CDR1 SEHNR and CDR2 FQNEAQ (reference sequence). This CDR3 reads CASSLTGGFYEQYF. The DNA of the CDR3 is TGTGCCAGCAGCTTGACAGGGGGCTTCTACGAGCAGTACTTC.

The CDR3 is CASSPGTGTGELFF. CDR3 in DNA: TGCGCCAGCAGTCCTGGGACAGGGACCGGGGAGCTGTTTTTT. The gene calls are TRBV10-2 and TRBJ2-2, with 9 bases identical to TRBD1. The germline CDR1 and CDR2 sequences are WSHSY and SAAADI. This CDR3 spans 14 amino acids. Losses at the gene ends were 5 bases for V and 5 bases for J; bases not matched to a gene: 3.

The chain has TRBV29-1 and TRBJ2-7, with 9 bases matching TRBD1. The CDR3 is made up of 15 amino acids. Losses at the gene ends were 5 bases for V and 1 base for J; bases not matched to a gene: 9. Germline loops: CDR1 SQVTM, CDR2 ANQGSEA. The DNA of the CDR3 is TGCAGCGTTACCCCCGGGACAGGGCCGTCCTACGAGCAGTACTTC. Encoded protein: CSVTPGTGPSYEQYF.

The chain has TRBV7-3 and TRBJ2-1; D might be TRBD1 (6 bases). Deletions cut 4 bases from V and 4 bases from J, with 14 bases between. Per the germline V gene, CDR1 is SGHTA and CDR2 is FQGTGA. This CDR3 has 15 residues. This chain's CDR3 is CASSSDSTSYNEQFF. The CDR3 region has the DNA TGTGCCAGCAGCTCGGACAGTACCTCTTACAATGAGCAGTTCTTC.

The chain couples TRBV30 to TRBJ1-1, with no clear D. The CDR3 is 13 residues long. V was clipped by 5 bases and J by 0 bases, with 10 bases between them. Germline CDR1 reads GTSNPN; CDR2 reads SVGIG (reference sequence). As DNA, the CDR3 is TGTGCCTGGGATAGAAGTCTGAACACTGAAGCTTTCTTT. Translation gives CAWDRSLNTEAFF.

This sequence joins TRBV5-5 and TRBJ2-5; 7 bases fit TRBD1. V shed 4 bases, J shed 5 bases, and the junction held 11 bases outside the gene matches. The V gene's germline CDR1 is SGHKS and CDR2 YYEKEE (reference sequence). This CDR3 contains 15 residues. The CDR3 bases are TGTGCCAGCAGCGCCCCGGGACAGAAGGGGGAGACCCAGTACTTC. Translating gives CASSAPGQKGETQYF.

This rearrangement joins TRBV5-6 to TRBJ2-3, with 10 positions matching TRBD2. CDR3 length equals 18 residues. The ends lost 0 bases at V and 4 bases at J; junction bases unmatched: 11. Per germline, CDR1 SGHDT and CDR2 YYEEEE. CDR3 amino acids: CASSLVALAGDRADTQYF. Written as DNA, the CDR3 is TGTGCCAGCAGCTTGGTCGCTCTAGCGGGGGATAGGGCAGATACGCAGTATTTT.

This rearrangement joins TRBV7-8 to TRBJ2-3; D is perhaps TRBD2 (7 bases). The CDR3 length is 13 residues. V was trimmed by 11 bases and J by 0 bases, leaving 12 bases between them. Germline V gene sequence: CDR1 SGHVS, CDR2 FQNEAQ. The CDR3 bases are TGTGCCTCGGGGAGGGGGAGCACAGATACGCAGTATTTT. It translates to CASGRGSTDTQYF.